This T cell receptor (beta chain) came from a study of T cell repertoires in aging, cancer and after chemotherapy (dated by TCRdb to the late 2010s). About the investigation overall: Donors were distributed across six age groups ranging from 30 or younger to 70 or older, with at least three individuals included per group. The cohort comprised 218 cancer patients, 94 with hematological and over 110 with solid cancers, plus 95 healthy donors as a reference group. The complete dataset included 8 million to 9.5 million TCR reads. To look at immunoaging and at how T cells reconstitute after chemotherapy, the study profiled TCR beta repertoires in peripheral blood from both healthy donors and cancer patients. In the solid tumor group, paired pre- and post-chemotherapy samples were obtained from brain tumor (glioblastoma) patients receiving temozolomide-based therapy.

Overall results and qualifications from the work: According to the authors, the repertoire data do not permit conclusions about immunological memory after chemotherapy. Median generation probability increased over the chemotherapy interval in both cancer cohorts, suggesting repertoire reconstitution through rebound thymic output. Untreated patients with hematological or solid cancers showed significantly lower blood TCR diversity and higher clonality than age-matched healthy donors. In healthy donors, the decline in TCR diversity with age was mainly due to loss of richness, whereas in cancer patients loss of evenness also played a role.

V was cut back by 8 bases and J by 6 bases, leaving a gap of 14 bases between them. Looking up the germline V gene yields CDR1 WSHSY and CDR2 SAAADI. There are 12 amino acids in the CDR3, from cysteine to phenylalanine inclusive. Only CDR3 DNA is held: 36 bases, read in frame from base 1. Using a mixed TRB-A/B primer pool, multiplex touch-down PCR amplified rearranged TRB sequences covering the V, D and J segments. Illumina adapters and sample indices were attached to the amplicons through two consecutive PCR reactions run with Phusion HS II polymerase. The amplicons were purified from gel with the NucleoSpin Gel and PCR Clean-up kit and then assessed with Qubit and an Agilent 2100 Bioanalyzer. The libraries were sequenced on an Illumina MiSeq with 600-cycle, single-indexed, paired-end runs. From the authors' description of their analysis: TRB sequences were processed with MiXCR versions 2.12 and 3.0.5. A clone was defined as each unique CDR3 nucleotide sequence, and only productive sequences supported by at least two reads were kept. The repertoire metrics were Shannon diversity, evenness, clonality (defined as one minus evenness), and alpha-parameterized diversity profiles covering alpha 0 to 5. Generation probabilities of clones in paired pre- and post-chemotherapy samples were computed with the IGoR algorithm. TCRdb ran its own pipeline on the public reads, namely fastp trimming at Q25 and MiXCR clone calling, and kept in-frame beta chains. Under each unique CDR3 protein, matching rows form one entry showing the most common genes and DNA. These V and J calls are TCRdb output, not the study's own analysis. In all, the sample holds 450 to 550 distinct CDR3 sequences, and 26% of those were seen once. Approximately 20% of the sample is in the top ten clones.

Genomic DNA extracted from peripheral blood, rather than sorted cells or RNA, was used as the source for amplification of TCR beta rearrangements. On this clonotype itself: It lacks a known antigen. No much larger clonotype is one base removed from it; base qualities were not supplied.

The sequence links TRBV10-2 to TRBJ2-7, and perhaps TRBD2 as D gene, on 5 matching bases. What was sequenced was blood. The sequence was obtained from a human donor with a solid tumor. The DNA sequence is as follows: TGCGCCAGCGGTCTGGGGAGAGTCGAGCAGTACTTC. This gives the protein CASGLGRVEQYF.